This T cell receptor (beta chain) appears in the sequencing data of a study of shared clonotypes between healthy human individuals. CDR3 length: 13 residues. V shed 6 bases and J 2 bases; nucleotides not matched to a gene: 5. CDR1 is SQVTM, CDR2 ANQGSEA, per germline. As handled by the study authors: There were no quality scores in the junction-only immunoSEQ sequences, so filtering differed. The method was immunoSEQ multiplex PCR; TCRdb's version includes in-frame clones alone and lacks a portion of them. V and J calls and clone size are those listed in that table; D and trimming were worked out from the DNA. The data hold approximately 1.4 million clones, with 98% observed a single time. Points on this clone: The same CDR3 is also encoded by other DNA sequences in this sample.

Caucasian adults living in Nashville, Tennessee, provided all samples. The chain couples TRBV29-1 to TRBJ2-3, with 7 bases that match TRBD2. The TCR was taken from a man aged 30-40 years in good health. The sequenced sample consisted of naive CD4+ T cells sorted from blood. The subset was: CD45RA+ positively selected. The DNA of the CDR3 is TGCAGCGTGGGGACTAAACTCACAGATACGCAGTATTTT. Protein sequence: CSVGTKLTDTQYF.